The 24 T cell receptor beta chains reported below all come from one sample, sequenced in a study of shared T cell receptors in the human thymus. Sequencing used immunoSEQ multiplex PCR; TCRdb keeps in-frame clones, though not all of them. The sample holds hundreds of thousands of clones, about 90% seen once. The sample was also linked to a second study, of human thymus T cells.

The sample was thymocytes. The source of these receptors is a boy younger than two with a congenital heart defect.

The chain is built from TRBV4-1 and TRBJ2-7, with 11 bases identical to TRBD1. The germline CDR1 and CDR2 sequences are MGHRA and YSYEKL. Losses at the gene ends were 5 bases for V and 3 bases for J; bases not matched to a gene: 15. This CDR3 has 18 amino acids. The CDR3 DNA sequence: TGCGCCAGCAGCGTAAGCCCCGGGACAGGGGGTCCTCTCTACGAGCAGTACTTC. Amino acid sequence: CASSVSPGTGGPLYEQYF.

The CDR3 nucleotides read TGCGCCACCGAAGATTGGGAGGGCCGGATGAATGAGCAGTTCTTC. It specifies CATEDWEGRMNEQFF. The rearrangement joins TRBV10-1 to TRBJ2-1, with 7 bases aligning to TRBD2. CDR1 and CDR2 (germline): WNHNN, SYGVQD (reference sequence). This CDR3 is 15 amino acids long. The J segment lost 7 bases and the V segment lost 10 bases, leaving 16 bases of the junction unmatched.

A remark on this clone: At the DNA level, this CDR3 is encoded by other sequences in the same sample as well. This sequence joins TRBV28 and TRBJ2-7, with 12 positions matching TRBD2. Germline V gene sequence: CDR1 MDHEN, CDR2 SYDVKM. Trimming took 5 bases from V and 2 from J; bases not matched to a gene: 4. The CDR3 covers 15 residues. CDR3 sequence reads: CASSLTSGGTYEQYF. The CDR3 DNA follows: TGTGCCAGCAGTCTGACTAGCGGGGGAACCTACGAGCAGTACTTC.

This chain uses TRBV5-6 with TRBJ1-2; TRBD1 aligns across 7 bases. Germline V CDR1 and CDR2: SGHDT, YYEEEE. Germline trimming cut 4 bases from V and 4 bases from J; bases unmatched to any gene: 7. The CDR3 loop spans 14 amino acids. CDR3 region: CASSPGDRAYGYTF. CDR3 nucleotide sequence: TGTGCCAGCAGCCCCGGGGACAGAGCCTATGGCTACACCTTC.

This clone appeared once. The rearrangement joins TRBV5-5 to TRBJ2-1, with 12 bases aligning to TRBD2. Trimming took 4 bases from V and 0 from J; bases not matched to a gene: 8. The CDR3 loop spans 18 amino acids. The V gene's germline CDR1 is SGHKS and CDR2 YYEKEE (reference sequence). CDR3 in amino acids: CASSPRTSGTYSYNEQFF. The CDR3 DNA reads TGTGCCAGCAGCCCCAGGACTAGCGGGACCTACTCCTACAATGAGCAGTTCTTC.

In this sample, this clone turned up once. The chain combines TRBV6-1 with TRBJ1-6; weak D call: TRBD1 (5 bases). Per germline, CDR1 MNHNS and CDR2 SASEGT. V lost 4 bases and J lost 9, with 19 bases in between. CDR3 length: 16 residues. The CDR3 DNA is TGTGCCAGCAGTGGGAGGGGCCGAATTGAGGTTTCACCCCTCCACTTT. Encoded protein: CASSGRGRIEVSPLHF.

The chain couples TRBV7-6 to TRBJ1-1, with 7 bases identical to TRBD1. This CDR3 has 15 residues. V shed 0 bases and J 0 bases; nucleotides not matched to a gene: 1. The germline V gene has CDR1 SGHVS and CDR2 FNYEAQ. This CDR3 is CASSLAGQMNTEAFF. In DNA, the CDR3 is TGTGCCAGCAGCTTAGCGGGACAGATGAACACTGAAGCTTTCTTT.

The gene calls are TRBV4-1 and TRBJ1-5; TRBD1 aligns across 7 bases. With 0 bases clipped from V and 4 bases from J, the junction kept 6 bases outside the gene matches. Germline V gene data show CDR1 as MGHRA and CDR2 as YSYEKL. The CDR3 runs to 16 residues. CDR3 bases: TGCGCCAGCAGCCAAGATAACAGGGGTTTAAATCAGCCCCAGCATTTT. It translates to CASSQDNRGLNQPQHF.

The chain employs TRBV19 and TRBJ1-2, with TRBD1 identical over 9 bases. This CDR3 is built from 15 residues. Germline CDR1 and CDR2: LNHDA and SQIVND (reference sequence). V gave up 6 bases and J gave up 4 bases; unmatched junction bases: 9. The CDR3 spells CASRTGTGRIYGYTF. DNA for the CDR3: TGTGCCAGTAGAACCGGGACAGGGAGGATCTATGGCTACACCTTC.

This rearrangement joins TRBV5-1 to TRBJ2-2; 12 bases align to TRBD1. The CDR3 loop spans 17 amino acids. After removal of 2 bases from V and 6 bases from J, the junction contained 8 bases not matched to a gene. CDR1 is SGHRS and CDR2 is YFSETQ in the germline V gene. Written as DNA, the CDR3 is TGCGCCAGCAGCTTCCGCCGGGACAGGGGGCAGGCCGGGGAGCTGTTTTTT. This sequence encodes CASSFRRDRGQAGELFF.

The chain employs TRBV15 and TRBJ1-5; D gene ambiguous. Germline CDR1 reads LNHNV; CDR2 reads YYDKDF (reference sequence). The CDR3 has 16 residues. The V gene lost 0 bases and the J gene lost 5 bases, with 14 bases spanning the gap. Written as DNA, the CDR3 is TGTGCCACCAGCAGAGACGAGGGAGGGCCGGATCAGCCCCAGCATTTT. Protein: CATSRDEGGPDQPQHF.

The chain is built from TRBV30 and TRBJ2-3; tentatively, D is TRBD2 (5 bases). Per germline, CDR1 GTSNPN and CDR2 SVGIG (reference sequence). V was cut by 2 bases and J by 2 bases, with 11 bases left in between. CDR3 length: 14 amino acids. In DNA form, the CDR3 reads TGTGCCTGGAGTTCTAGCCCAATCACAGATACGCAGTATTTT. Its protein is CAWSSSPITDTQYF.

The V gene is TRBV30, the J gene TRBJ1-3, with 9 positions matching TRBD1. The germline V gene has CDR1 GTSNPN and CDR2 SVGIG (reference sequence). V shed 3 bases, J shed 4 bases, and the junction held 16 bases outside the gene matches. This CDR3 has 18 amino acids. The CDR3 protein is CAWRTGQGFTSGGNTIYF. Here the CDR3 DNA reads TGTGCCTGGAGGACGGGACAGGGTTTTACTTCGGGCGGAAACACCATATATTTT.

The chain combines TRBV19 with TRBJ2-1; TRBD2 aligns across 9 bases. The CDR3 length is 17 residues. CDR1 is LNHDA, CDR2 SQIVND, per germline (reference sequence). J was trimmed by 7 bases and V by 5 bases; bases with no gene match: 15. The CDR3 sequence: CASSLEPSGAPRNEQFF. Written as DNA, the CDR3 is TGTGCCAGTAGTCTGGAGCCTAGCGGGGCCCCCAGGAATGAGCAGTTCTTC. Together with reference TRBV19 and TRBJ2-1, the CDR3 gives the full variable domain: DGGITQSPKYLFRKEGQNVTLSCEQNLNHDAMYWYRQDPGQGLRLIYYSQIVNDFQKGDIAEGYSVSREKKESFPLTVTSAQKNPTAFYLCASSLEPSGAPRNEQFFGPGTRLTVL.

This chain uses TRBV5-1 with TRBJ1-1, with D perhaps TRBD1 (5 bases). The V and J ends lost 2 bases and 0 bases respectively, with 8 bases between them. The CDR3 contains 14 residues. Germline lookup yields CDR1 SGHRS and CDR2 YFSETQ. The CDR3 region has the DNA TGCGCCAGCAGCTTCCAACAGGTGAACACTGAAGCTTTCTTT. Its protein product is CASSFQQVNTEAFF.

This chain joins TRBV13 and TRBJ1-6; 9 bases map to TRBD1. The trim removed 10 bases at V and 2 bases at J, leaving 21 bases unmatched. CDR3 size: 20 residues. The germline V gene has CDR1 PRHDT and CDR2 FYEKMQ (reference sequence). The CDR3 sequence: CATRPPRDRVGRAYNSPLHF. The CDR3 nucleotides read TGTGCCACCCGGCCCCCCCGGGACAGGGTGGGTAGGGCCTATAATTCACCCCTCCACTTT.

The rearrangement uses TRBV27 and TRBJ1-5, with 7 nucleotides matching TRBD1. The CDR3 runs to 15 residues. Looked up from germline, CDR1 is MNHEY and CDR2 is SMNVEV (reference sequence). Losses at the gene ends were 5 bases for V and 3 bases for J; bases not matched to a gene: 7. As DNA, the CDR3 is TGTGCCAGCAGTCCCATTACAGGGGTCAATCAGCCCCAGCATTTT. Protein product: CASSPITGVNQPQHF.

This clone was picked up one time. This chain uses TRBV28 with TRBJ2-7, with a weak D call TRBD2 (5 bases). V gave up 7 bases and J gave up 3 bases, with 16 bases separating them. CDR1 is MDHEN, CDR2 SYDVKM, per germline. This CDR3 spans 14 amino acids. In DNA form, the CDR3 reads TGTGCCAGCATAGGTGGAGGACGGAACTACGAGCAGTACTTC. Its translation: CASIGGGRNYEQYF.

The sample holds one count of this clone. The chain is built from TRBV5-1 and TRBJ2-7, with TRBD2 identical over 7 bases. The CDR3 runs 15 residues. The germline CDR1 and CDR2 sequences are SGHRS and YFSETQ. Trimming removed 0 bases from V and 0 bases from J; junction bases left unmatched: 3. In DNA, the CDR3 is TGCGCCAGCAGCTTGGAGCGGGAACCCTCCTACGAGCAGTACTTC. Its protein is CASSLEREPSYEQYF. The full variable domain, rest sourced from reference TRBV5-1 and TRBJ2-7, is KAGVTQTPRYLIKTRGQQVTLSCSPISGHRSVSWYQQTPGQGLQFLFEYFSETQRNKGNFPGRFSGRQFSNSRSEMNVSTLELGDSALYLCASSLEREPSYEQYFGPGTRLTVT.

This clone was seen more than once but under ten times. The chain uses TRBV7-3 and TRBJ2-1; TRBD1 aligns across 10 bases. Germline V gene sequence: CDR1 SGHTA, CDR2 FQGTGA. This CDR3 contains 14 residues. Losses at the gene ends were 5 bases for V and 9 bases for J; bases not matched to a gene: 7. In DNA form, the CDR3 reads TGTGCCAGCAGCCCCGGGACAGGGGTCAGTGAGCAGTTCTTC. It is translated as CASSPGTGVSEQFF.

V usage is TRBV7-2 and J usage is TRBJ2-7, with D unresolved. V was pared by 3 bases and J by 0 bases, with 6 bases between. CDR1 and CDR2 (germline): SGHTA, FQGNSA. The CDR3 length is 13 residues. CDR3 DNA: TGTGCCAGCAGCTTCGTGTTCTCCTACGAGCAGTACTTC. Amino acid sequence: CASSFVFSYEQYF.

In this sample, this clone turned up a few times. An end of the junction differs from the germline gene, which may be a read error. At the DNA level, this CDR3 is encoded by other sequences in the same sample as well. The rearrangement joins TRBV10-3 to TRBJ1-6; 11 positions match TRBD1. Germline lookup yields CDR1 ENHRY and CDR2 SYGVKD. This CDR3 spans 13 amino acids. CDR3 loop: CATRDRGNSPLHF. The CDR3 DNA reads as TGTGCCACCAGGGACAGGGGGAATTCCCCCCTCCACTTT.

The V gene is TRBV4-3, the J gene TRBJ1-2; perhaps TRBD1 as D (5 bases). Germline lookup yields CDR1 LGHNA and CDR2 YSLEER. This CDR3 spans 16 amino acids. Trimming stripped 1 base from V and 6 bases from J, with 18 bases between. The CDR3 nucleotides are TGCGCCAGCAGCCAAGCGGTGGGTGCCAGGGAGGATGGCTACACCTTC. Protein sequence: CASSQAVGAREDGYTF.

V gene TRBV19 combines with J gene TRBJ1-2, with TRBD1 matching 9 bases. The length of the CDR3 is 13 residues. V lost 6 bases and J lost 8; bases outside the gene matches: 7. From germline, CDR1 is LNHDA and CDR2 SQIVND (reference sequence). The CDR3 DNA reads as TGTGCCAGTAGCGGGACAGGGATCGAGGGCTACACCTTC. This sequence encodes CASSGTGIEGYTF. The full variable domain, with the rest looked up from reference TRBV19 and TRBJ1-2, is DGGITQSPKYLFRKEGQNVTLSCEQNLNHDAMYWYRQDPGQGLRLIYYSQIVNDFQKGDIAEGYSVSREKKESFPLTVTSAQKNPTAFYLCASSGTGIEGYTFGSGTRLTVV.